This T cell receptor beta chain came from a study of identical twins. Notes on the study in general: Within twin pairs, the out-of-frame alpha sequences they shared showed excess low generation probability.

Via MiXCR, TCRdb re-called the 5' RACE reads, giving one row per CDR3 protein. Of 550,000 to 700,000 distinct CDR3 sequences listed, 21% are singletons. This CDR3 is 17 amino acids long. The ends were cut back, 3 bases at V and 2 bases at J, with 20 bases in the middle. This clonotype was seen more than once but under ten times. Its specificity is not known. These records were also assigned to another study, of T cells expressing NK-cell markers. As that study records: It was sorted CD3+CD56+NKG2C+, CD3+CD56+NKG2C- and CD3+CD56-NKG2C+ T cells that supplied the TCR beta repertoires. Restriction of sorting to alpha-beta TCR T cells was accomplished in several experiments using an anti-gamma-delta TCR antibody. A few of the donors also had these clonotypes leading their CD3+CD56-NKG2C+ fraction.

The V and J genes are TRBV12-3 or TRBV12-4 and TRBJ2-7, with D uncertain. The sequence was collected from a young woman in good health. Sequencing was performed on PBMCs. The CDR3 loop is CASSFYSSPQFPYEQYF. The DNA for the CDR3 is TGTGCCAGCAGTTTTTATTCATCTCCTCAATTTCCCTACGAGCAGTACTTC.